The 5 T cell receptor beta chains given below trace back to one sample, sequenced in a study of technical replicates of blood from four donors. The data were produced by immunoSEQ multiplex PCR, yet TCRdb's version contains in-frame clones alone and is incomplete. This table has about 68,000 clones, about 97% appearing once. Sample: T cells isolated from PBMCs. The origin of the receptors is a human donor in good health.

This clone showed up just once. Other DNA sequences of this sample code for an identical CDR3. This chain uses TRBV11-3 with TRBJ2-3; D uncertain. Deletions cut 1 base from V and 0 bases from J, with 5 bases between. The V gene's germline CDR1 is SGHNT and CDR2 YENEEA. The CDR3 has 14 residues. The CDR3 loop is CASSLGGSTDTQYF. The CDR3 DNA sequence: TGTGCCAGCAGCTTAGGCGGTAGCACAGATACGCAGTATTTT.

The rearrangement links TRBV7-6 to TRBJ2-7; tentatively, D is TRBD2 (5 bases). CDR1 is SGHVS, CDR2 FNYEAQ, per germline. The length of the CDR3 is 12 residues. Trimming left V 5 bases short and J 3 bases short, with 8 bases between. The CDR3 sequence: CASSSAGYEQYF. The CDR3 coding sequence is TGTGCCAGCAGCAGTGCGGGCTACGAGCAGTACTTC. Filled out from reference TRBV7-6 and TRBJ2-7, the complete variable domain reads GAGVSQSPRYKVTKRGQDVALRCDPISGHVSLYWYRQALGQGPEFLTYFNYEAQQDKSGLPNDRFSAERPEGSISTLTIQRTEQRDSAMYRCASSSAGYEQYFGPGTRLTVT.

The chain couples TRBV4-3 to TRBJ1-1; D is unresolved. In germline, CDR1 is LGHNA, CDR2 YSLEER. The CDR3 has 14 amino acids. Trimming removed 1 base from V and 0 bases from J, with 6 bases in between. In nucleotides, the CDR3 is TGCGCCAGCAGCCAAGGCACAGTGAACACTGAAGCTTTCTTT. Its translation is CASSQGTVNTEAFF.

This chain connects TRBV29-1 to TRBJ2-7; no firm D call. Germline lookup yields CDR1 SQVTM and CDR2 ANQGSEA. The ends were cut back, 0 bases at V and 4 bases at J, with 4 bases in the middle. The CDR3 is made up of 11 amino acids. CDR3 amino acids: CSVEERYEQYF. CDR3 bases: TGCAGCGTTGAAGAGCGGTACGAGCAGTACTTC.

This CDR3 is CAISMDRPNQPQHF. The CDR3 nucleotides read TGTGCCATCAGTATGGACAGACCTAATCAGCCCCAGCATTTT. This sequence joins TRBV10-3 and TRBJ1-5, with D perhaps matching TRBD1 (6 bases). Germline CDR1 is ENHRY and CDR2 is SYGVKD. V lost 5 bases and J lost 4, with 12 bases in between. The CDR3 consists of 14 residues.